This T cell receptor (beta chain) appears in the sequencing data of a study of blood T cell repertoires in COVID-19. At the level of the study: T cells, B-cell-depleted T cells, or PBMCs supplied cDNA or gDNA.

The protocol was immunoSEQ multiplex PCR, while the TCRdb copy is restricted to in-frame clones and leaves out a portion. The sample records 200,000 to 250,000 clones, 80% to 90% being singletons. From germline, CDR1 is SGHTA and CDR2 FQGNSA. This CDR3 region has 15 residues. V was pared by 5 bases and J by 6 bases, with 6 bases of the junction left unmatched. This rearrangement joins TRBV7-2 to TRBJ1-5; 11 bases match TRBD1. Material: peripheral blood. The TCR comes from an elderly man with acute or convalescent COVID-19. The CDR3 DNA reads as TGTGCCAGCAGCCCGAGGACAGGGGGCCGTCAGCCCCAGCATTTT. Translated, it gives CASSPRTGGRQPQHF.